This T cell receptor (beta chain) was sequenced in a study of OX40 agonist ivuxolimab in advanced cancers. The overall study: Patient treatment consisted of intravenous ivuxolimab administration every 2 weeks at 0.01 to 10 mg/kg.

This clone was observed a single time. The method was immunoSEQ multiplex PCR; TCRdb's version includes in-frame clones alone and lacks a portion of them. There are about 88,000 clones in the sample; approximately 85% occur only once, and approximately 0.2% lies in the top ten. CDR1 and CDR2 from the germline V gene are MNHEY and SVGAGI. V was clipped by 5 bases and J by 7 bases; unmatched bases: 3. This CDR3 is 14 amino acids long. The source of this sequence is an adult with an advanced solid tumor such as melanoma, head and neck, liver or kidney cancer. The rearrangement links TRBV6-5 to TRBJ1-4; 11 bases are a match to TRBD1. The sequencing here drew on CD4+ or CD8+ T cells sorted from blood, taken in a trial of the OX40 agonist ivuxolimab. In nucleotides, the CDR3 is TGTGCCAGCAGTAAGGACAGGGGGCTTGAAAAACTGTTTTTT. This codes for CASSKDRGLEKLFF.